This TCR beta chain was recorded in a study of shared clonotypes between healthy human individuals. Per germline, CDR1 MNHEY and CDR2 SMNVEV (reference sequence). This CDR3 is built from 13 residues. Deletions cut 5 bases from V and 5 bases from J, with 12 bases between. The table came from immunoSEQ multiplex PCR; TCRdb's copy has only in-frame clones and leaves some out. This table holds about 2.5 million clones, just under 95% found once. The chain couples TRBV27 to TRBJ1-1; possible D gene TRBD1, 6 bases. This sequence was found in a man aged 18 to 29 in good health. Some clones in this sample may be carry-over from other donors' samples. Specimen: naive CD4+ T cells from PBMCs. Sample subset: CD45RA+ positively selected. CDR3: CASSANRVTEAFF. The CDR3 DNA sequence: TGTGCCAGCAGTGCCAACAGGGTGACTGAAGCTTTCTTT.